This TCR beta chain originates from a study of shared clonotypes between healthy human individuals. Details on this clone: Antigen specificity is unknown.

General study points: Memory subsets generally showed lower estimated richness than naive subsets.

This CDR3 region has 14 residues. Trimming shortened V by 0 bases and J by 10 bases, and 13 bases separated the two germline ends. Germline V gene lookup returns CDR1 MNHEY and CDR2 SMNVEV (reference sequence). Sorted subsets were amplified in replicate PCRs using 200 to 250 ng DNA, about 30,000 T cell genomes. The table came from immunoSEQ multiplex PCR; TCRdb's copy has only in-frame clones and leaves some out. The profile covers approximately 740,000 clones, with 74% appearing a single time and approximately 1.8% taken by the ten largest. The source material was memory CD4+ T cells sorted from blood. Subset described: CD45RA-negative fraction. The genes are TRBV27 and TRBJ2-1; D might be TRBD1 or TRBD2, each matching 6 bases. The TCR sequence derives from a woman aged 25 to 39 in good health. Written as DNA, the CDR3 is TGTGCCAGCAGTTTATCCTTCGGGGGCAGAGAGCAGTTCTTC. This translates into CASSLSFGGREQFF.